These T cell receptor beta chains were read from a single sample in a study of siplizumab effects on memory and regulatory T cells. TCRdb's copy holds only in-frame clones and misses some; the assay was immunoSEQ multiplex PCR. The sample carries fewer than 4,000 clones, approximately 49% recorded once. For these receptors, no antigen is known. Sequencing was performed on CFSE-low (dividing) CD4+ T cells sorted from an allogeneic mixed lymphocyte reaction. These receptors were collected from a human donor in good health; the cells came from an allogeneic mixed lymphocyte reaction. Both conserved end residues are part of each CDR3. D genes are given only for firm matches. The size entry is marked missing in some rows and otherwise reads once, few, many or a size class.

-	TRBV6-5	TRBJ1-1	-	TGTGCCAGCAGGCGGGAGGGGCGGAACACTGAAGCTTTCTTT	CASRREGRNTEAFF
once	TRBV2	TRBJ2-3	TRBD1	TGTGCCAGCAGTCCGACAGGGCACACAGATACGCAGTATTTT	CASSPTGHTDTQYF
-	TRBV7-2	TRBJ2-2	-	TGTGCCAGCAGCTTAGTAGGGGGCACCGGGGAGCTGTTTTTT	CASSLVGGTGELFF
-	TRBV18	TRBJ2-3	-	TGTGCCAGCTCAGGGAACACAGATACGCAGTATTTT	CASSGNTDTQYF
-	TRBV27	TRBJ2-6	-	TGTGCCAGCAGTTTACAAGTGGCTGGGGCCAACGTCCTGACTTTC	CASSLQVAGANVLTF
-	TRBV27	TRBJ2-2	TRBD1	TGTGCCAGCAGGAGAACAGGGGGCCGAAACACCGGGGAGCTGTTTTTT	CASRRTGGRNTGELFF
-	TRBV11-3	TRBJ1-2	-	TGTGCCAGCAGCTTCACGGGGTATGGCTACACCTTC	CASSFTGYGYTF
few	TRBV2	TRBJ2-5	TRBD2	TGTGCCAGCAGTGGGACTAGCGGTCCCCAAGAGACCCAGTACTTC	CASSGTSGPQETQYF
-	TRBV11-1	TRBJ1-2	TRBD1	TGTGCCAGCAGCTTAGACAGGGGGCGGGGCTACACCTTC	CASSLDRGRGYTF
few	TRBV27	TRBJ2-7	TRBD1	TGTGCCAGCAGCCGACAGGGCACGGGCGAGCAGTACTTC	CASSRQGTGEQYF
medium-sized	TRBV10-3	TRBJ2-7	-	TGTGCCATCATGCGAGACGGCGAGCAGTACTTC	CAIMRDGEQYF
few	TRBV18	TRBJ2-1	TRBD1	TGTGCCAGCTCACCAGGGGGACAGGTATACAATGAGCAGTTCTTC	CASSPGGQVYNEQFF
-	TRBV11-2	TRBJ1-1	-	TGTGCCAGCAGCTTAGATCTGTCCAGGGAAGCTTTCTTT	CASSLDLSREAFF
-	TRBV30	TRBJ2-1	TRBD2	TGTGCCTGGTTCGGGGGGTTCGCAGATGAGCAGTTCTTC	CAWFGGFADEQFF
-	TRBV11-2	TRBJ1-1	-	TGTGCCAGCAGCTTAGTACGTGGCACTGAAGCTTTCTTT	CASSLVRGTEAFF
-	TRBV11-1	TRBJ2-7	-	TGTGCCAGCAGCTTAAGGCCCCCTAAACAGTACTTC	CASSLRPPKQYF
-	TRBV2	TRBJ2-2	-	TGTGCCAGCAGTAACCGGGATGGACCCGGGGAGCTGTTTTTT	CASSNRDGPGELFF
-	TRBV6-5	TRBJ1-1	TRBD1	TGTGCCAGCAGTGGACAGGGAATTCGGACTGAAGCTTTCTTT	CASSGQGIRTEAFF
medium-sized	TRBV5-1	TRBJ1-1	-	TGCGCCAGCCGGTACGTAGTGAACACTGAAGCTTTCTTT	CASRYVVNTEAFF
few	TRBV5-1	TRBJ2-5	TRBD1	TGCGCCAGCAGCTTGTCTAGCAGGGGGCAGGAGACCCAGTACTTC	CASSLSSRGQETQYF
-	TRBV19	TRBJ1-1	TRBD1	TGTGCCAGTAGTGCAGACAGGGGTCATAATGAAGCTTTCTTT	CASSADRGHNEAFF
-	TRBV5-4	TRBJ2-1	TRBD2	TGTGCCAGCAGCTTGTTGCGGGGGGGGCTTCAACACAATGAGCAGTTCTTC	CASSLLRGGLQHNEQFF
-	TRBV14	TRBJ2-5	-	TGTGCCAGCAGCCAAGTCGGGCTAGGCAGCCAAGAGACCCAGTACTTC	CASSQVGLGSQETQYF
-	TRBV11-3	TRBJ2-3	-	TGTGCCAGCAGCTTTGTTGGTGCGGGGTCAGATATGCAGTATTTT	CASSFVGAGSDMQYF
-	TRBV18	TRBJ1-2	-	TGTGCCAGCTCACCACAGGATTATGGCTACACCTTC	CASSPQDYGYTF
-	TRBV6-1	TRBJ1-1	-	TGTGCCAGCAGCTCCAGGACCCCGGTGACTGAAGCTTTCTTT	CASSSRTPVTEAFF
-	TRBV5-4	TRBJ1-2	TRBD1	TGTGCCAGCAGCTGGGGACAGGGGCGTCGGGGCTATGGCTACACCTTC	CASSWGQGRRGYGYTF
-	TRBV5-6	TRBJ1-1	TRBD1	TGTGCCAGCAGCCCGACAGGGAACTCCCCTGAAGCTTTCTTT	CASSPTGNSPEAFF
few	TRBV6-4	TRBJ1-1	-	TGTGCCAGCAGTTCGGACAGTGGGAGGGCTTTCTTT	CASSSDSGRAFF
few	TRBV2	TRBJ1-4	-	TGTGCCAGCAGGCAACAGGGAAAGCCTAATGAAAAACTGTTTTTT	CASRQQGKPNEKLFF
-	TRBV19	TRBJ1-4	-	TGTGCCAGTAGTGACCGGGGTTCGCGTAATGAAAAACTGTTTTTT	CASSDRGSRNEKLFF
few	TRBV6-5	TRBJ2-5	TRBD1	TGTGCCAGCAGTAGAAGGACAGGGTGGAAAGAGACCCAGTACTTC	CASSRRTGWKETQYF
few	TRBV7-2	TRBJ1-2	-	TGTGCCAGCACAAAGGACAGATATGGCTACACCTTC	CASTKDRYGYTF
few	TRBV9	TRBJ2-3	-	TGTGCCAGCAGCGTAGGTCACAGCGGGTCTAACACAGATACGCAGTATTTT	CASSVGHSGSNTDTQYF
-	TRBV18	TRBJ2-7	TRBD2	TGTGCCAGCTCACCCGGGACTAGCAAAACCTACGAGCAGTACTTC	CASSPGTSKTYEQYF
large	TRBV14	TRBJ1-2	-	TGTGCCAGCAGCCAACTAGGACGGAACTATGGCTACACCTTC	CASSQLGRNYGYTF
-	TRBV9	TRBJ1-1	TRBD1	TGTGCCAGCAGCTCAACGGGACAGGGGGTGGGTGAAGCTTTCTTT	CASSSTGQGVGEAFF
-	TRBV2	TRBJ1-6	-	TGTGCCAGCAGTGGACAGGCAAATTCACCCCTCCACTTT	CASSGQANSPLHF
-	TRBV25-1	TRBJ1-1	-	TGTGCCAGCAGTCCTTCCGGACTCAGTAAGAACACTGAAGCTTTCTTT	CASSPSGLSKNTEAFF
-	TRBV18	TRBJ1-6	-	TGTGCCAGCTCACCGGGACAAGTCGACCCCCTCCACTTT	CASSPGQVDPLHF
few	TRBV7-9	TRBJ2-5	-	TGTGCCAGCAGCTTAGCGCCAGGGCCGGAGACCCAGTACTTC	CASSLAPGPETQYF
few	TRBV5-1	TRBJ1-4	-	TGCGCCAGCAGCGAGTCAGGGGCTTTGGCTAATGAAAAACTGTTTTTT	CASSESGALANEKLFF
few	TRBV2	TRBJ2-3	-	TGTGCCAGCAGTGAGCGATCCGCAGATACGCAGTATTTT	CASSERSADTQYF
-	TRBV4-1	TRBJ1-2	-	TGCGCCAGCAGCCAAGATCCAAGGCAGCCCTATGGCTACACCTTC	CASSQDPRQPYGYTF
once	TRBV5-4	TRBJ2-5	TRBD1	TGTGCCAGCAGCTTAATGACAGGGTCGGGAGAGACCCAGTACTTC	CASSLMTGSGETQYF
-	TRBV30	TRBJ2-7	-	TGTGCCTGGAGTGTACGGGTAGAGCAGTACTTC	CAWSVRVEQYF
few	TRBV6-5	TRBJ1-4	TRBD1	TGTGCCAGCAGAAACGGACAGGGGCGTGAAAAACTGTTTTTT	CASRNGQGREKLFF
-	TRBV18	TRBJ1-1	-	TGTGCCAGCGGGGGGACTGAAGCTTTCTTT	CASGGTEAFF
-	TRBV2	TRBJ1-2	TRBD1	TGTGCCAGCAGCGTTCGTACAGGGGACTATGGCTACACCTTC	CASSVRTGDYGYTF
-	TRBV10-3	TRBJ2-5	-	TGTGCCATCAGTGTAGGTGGGAGTAGAGAGACCCAGTACTTC	CAISVGGSRETQYF
-	TRBV5-6	TRBJ1-2	-	TGTGCCAGCAGCACCGGGACAAACTATGGCTACACCTTC	CASSTGTNYGYTF
few	TRBV18	TRBJ2-1	-	TGTGCCAGCTCACCCGAAAATCTGAACAATGAGCAGTTCTTC	CASSPENLNNEQFF
-	TRBV5-4	TRBJ2-3	-	TGTGCCAGCAGTGCCGGGACTCTGAGCACAGATACGCAGTATTTT	CASSAGTLSTDTQYF
-	TRBV7-9	TRBJ1-1	-	TGTGCCAGCAGCTTCTCAAGGGGGACGGCTGAAGCTTTCTTT	CASSFSRGTAEAFF
-	TRBV6-9	TRBJ1-1	-	TGTGCCAGCACCCGGGGCACTGAAGCTTTCTTT	CASTRGTEAFF
-	TRBV6-6	TRBJ1-3	-	TGTGCCAGCAGTTACCGGGGCTCTGGAAACACCATATATTTT	CASSYRGSGNTIYF
-	TRBV27	TRBJ2-1	TRBD2	TGTGCCAGCAGCCTAGCGGGGGACAATGAGCAGTTCTTC	CASSLAGDNEQFF